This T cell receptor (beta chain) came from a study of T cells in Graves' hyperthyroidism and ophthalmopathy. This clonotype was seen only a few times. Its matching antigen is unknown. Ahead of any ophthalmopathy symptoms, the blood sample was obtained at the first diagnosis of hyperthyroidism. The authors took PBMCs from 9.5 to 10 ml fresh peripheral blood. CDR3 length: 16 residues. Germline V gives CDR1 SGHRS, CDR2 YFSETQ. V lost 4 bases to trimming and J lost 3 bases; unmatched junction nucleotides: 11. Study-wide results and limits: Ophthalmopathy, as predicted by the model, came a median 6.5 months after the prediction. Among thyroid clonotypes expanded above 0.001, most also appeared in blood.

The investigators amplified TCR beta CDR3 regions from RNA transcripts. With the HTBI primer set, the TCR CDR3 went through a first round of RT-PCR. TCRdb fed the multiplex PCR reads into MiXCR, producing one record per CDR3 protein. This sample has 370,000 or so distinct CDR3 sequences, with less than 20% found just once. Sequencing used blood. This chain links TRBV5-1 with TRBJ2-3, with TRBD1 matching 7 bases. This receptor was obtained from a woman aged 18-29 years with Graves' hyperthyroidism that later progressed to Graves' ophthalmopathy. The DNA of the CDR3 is TGCGCCAGCAGCGTACACAGGGGAACGGTAACAGATACGCAGTATTTT. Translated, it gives CASSVHRGTVTDTQYF.